The sequence of this TCR beta chain was determined in a study of blood T cell repertoires in COVID-19. Germline lookup yields CDR1 SGHRS and CDR2 YFSETQ. This CDR3 region has 14 residues. V lost 0 bases and J lost 4, with 8 bases in between. Here immunoSEQ multiplex PCR was the method, and the copy in TCRdb shows in-frame clones only, minus some. The table has approximately 300,000 clones, roughly 91% seen once. The sequenced sample consisted of PBMCs or T cells enriched from blood (not recorded which). This sequence originates from a woman in her thirties who had recovered from COVID-19. V and J are TRBV5-1 and TRBJ1-3; the D gene is possibly TRBD1 (6 bases). The CDR3 region is CASSLDRVGNTIYF. The CDR3 DNA reads TGCGCCAGCAGCTTGGACAGGGTGGGAAACACCATATATTTT.